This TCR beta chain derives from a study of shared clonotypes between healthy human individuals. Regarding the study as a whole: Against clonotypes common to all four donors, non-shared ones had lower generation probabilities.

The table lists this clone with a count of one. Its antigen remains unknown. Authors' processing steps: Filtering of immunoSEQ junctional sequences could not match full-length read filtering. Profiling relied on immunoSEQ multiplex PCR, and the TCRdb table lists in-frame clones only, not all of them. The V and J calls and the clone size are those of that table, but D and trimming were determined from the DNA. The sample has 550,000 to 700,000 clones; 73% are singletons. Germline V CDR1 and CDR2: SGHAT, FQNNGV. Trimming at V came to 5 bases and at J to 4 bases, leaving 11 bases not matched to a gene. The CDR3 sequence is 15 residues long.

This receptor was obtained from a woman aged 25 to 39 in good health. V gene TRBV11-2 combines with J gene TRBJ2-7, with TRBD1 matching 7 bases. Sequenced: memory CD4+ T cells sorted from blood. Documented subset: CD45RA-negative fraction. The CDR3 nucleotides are TGTGCCAGCAGCACTCCCGGGACAGCGAGTTACGAGCAGTACTTC. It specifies CASSTPGTASYEQYF.